Listed below are T cell receptor beta chains from one sample, sequenced in a study of blood T cell repertoires in COVID-19. Sequencing was performed with immunoSEQ multiplex PCR; in TCRdb, only in-frame clones are kept and a portion is missing. This sample has roughly 300,000 clones, with just over 90% found just once. Sequenced material: PBMCs or T cells enriched from blood (not recorded which). These receptors were collected from a woman aged 40 to 50 with acute COVID-19. The conserved cysteine and the conserved F or W are not part of the CDR3 here.

CDR3 length,V gene,CDR3 protein
9,TRBV30,AWGQTYEQY
11,TRBV9,ASSRGVLREQY
17,TRBV4-2,ASSQEGTVVLAGVETQY
14,TRBV11-3,ASSTNRRGPYNEQF
14,TRBV5-1,ASSLGGTGGRDEQF
15,TRBV2,ASSREAGRNSGNTIY
12,TRBV9,ASSPLSSYNEQF
12,TRBV6-1,ASSEAGAPYEQY
11,TRBV2,ASSGGRQETQY
12,TRBV12-1,ASSLGTSGNEQF
13,TRBV19,ASTPADRAGYGYT
13,TRBV19,ASSIRDRGPGGYT
12,TRBV27,ASSANRADNGYT
11,TRBV28,ASSSQELGEQY
11,TRBV5-1,ASSEGPNQPQH
11,TRBV12-3/TRBV12-4,ASSATGNTEAF
10,TRBV12-3/TRBV12-4,ASSFSNYGYT
13,TRBV4-1,ASSQDVPSSYEQY
11,TRBV5-1,ASSPGGINEQF
8,TRBV7-9,ASSQHEAF
13,TRBV23-1,ASSQGDRVLYEQY
14,TRBV28,ASSLSGLTGHYGYT
10,TRBV30,AWSSSDSPLH
12,TRBV28,ASSFGGTLYEQY
11,TRBV2,ASTQAYEQPQH
11,TRBV5-5,ASSYHYRDGYT
11,TRBV5-1,ASSFTGTYGYT
13,TRBV7-3,ASSLIGLGIGELF
13,TRBV29-1,SAGTSGSNTGELF
13,TRBV6-1,ASSEAGTGRYEQY
15,TRBV19,ASSKDRVEGRNTEAF
13,TRBV6-1,ASSEFGGNTDTQY
18,TRBV21-1,ASSKAGGDRGATTNEKLF
13,TRBV15,ATSRGGDSNEKLF
12,TRBV29-1,SVAGASGIYEQY
12,TRBV7-9,ASSLSGAFYGYT
13,TRBV6-5,ASSYSPDGETEAF
16,TRBV24-1,ATSDSSDRLRGNQPQH
11,TRBV2,ASSETPDYEQY
13,TRBV3-1/TRBV3-2,ASSQGTVNTGELF
16,TRBV18,ASSPLPLRGQGFSGYT
12,TRBV6-5,ASSSWTGNEKLF
12,TRBV7-9,ASSLGRGKIGYT
11,TRBV19,AGENENTGELF
12,TRBV6-5,ASRPTGQGAEAF
13,TRBV7-2,ASSPQRGGGQPQH
13,TRBV27,ASSGRGGPNQPQH
14,TRBV7-9,ASRSGITGMNTEAF
14,TRBV7-9,ASSLGRTSNTGELF
13,TRBV18,ASSPRSGSHNEQF
13,TRBV28,ASSSPTGTNSPLH
13,TRBV7-2,ASSSLAGVGGEQY